Listed below are T cell receptor beta chains from one sample, sequenced in a study of T cells in Graves' hyperthyroidism and ophthalmopathy. TCRdb analysed the multiplex PCR reads with MiXCR anew, one entry per CDR3 protein. The table shows about 400,000 distinct CDR3 sequences, with more than 13% occurring only once. What was sequenced was blood. The receptor set was obtained from a man over 45 with Graves' ophthalmopathy. Each CDR3 is given with its conserved first and last residue. Each record gives: J gene, V gene, CDR3 protein.

TRBJ1-2 | TRBV25-1 | CASRGQTTGPYGYTF
TRBJ2-2 | TRBV5-1 | CASSLIQYTGELFF
TRBJ1-2 | TRBV2 | CASRAGEGHYGYTF
TRBJ1-1 | TRBV3-1 | CASSHDGRGYGITEAFF
TRBJ1-1 | TRBV7-9 | CASSRRAGLNTEAFF
TRBJ1-2 | TRBV6-1 | CASTRRGQAPWGYTF
TRBJ1-2 | TRBV27 | CASSSTSGVGYTF
TRBJ2-7 | TRBV19 | CASKQRSYEQYF
TRBJ2-3 | TRBV27 | CASSTRTSGINKGGADTQYF
TRBJ1-5 | TRBV12-3/TRBV12-4 | CASSTQQSNQPQHF
TRBJ2-7 | TRBV28 | CASRDVPGQAYEQYF
TRBJ2-7 | TRBV2 | CASRQQGYDEQYF
TRBJ2-1 | TRBV7-2 | CASTPRLRGHPVHEQFF
TRBJ2-5 | TRBV6-1 | CASSDGGFRETQYF
TRBJ2-7 | TRBV5-1 | CASSLRLGPYEQYF
TRBJ2-7 | TRBV30 | CAWSAGGSVPGEQYF
TRBJ2-1 | TRBV5-5 | CASSLRSSGVNEQFF
TRBJ2-3 | TRBV6-2/TRBV6-3 | CASSYGKFSSTDTQYF
TRBJ2-3 | TRBV7-2 | CASSLARGLTDTQYF
TRBJ2-3 | TRBV7-9 | CASSSPSKTVMADTQYF
TRBJ2-3 | TRBV7-6 | CASSLMSTSPDTQYF
TRBJ1-1 | TRBV6-1 | CASRQDLTVNTEAFF
TRBJ2-1 | TRBV6-1 | CASRASGRAGSEQFF
TRBJ2-3 | TRBV19 | CASSLGQGDTQYF
TRBJ1-2 | TRBV20-1 | CSATDRAYGYTF
TRBJ2-7 | TRBV3-1 | CASSRVVYEQYF
TRBJ2-1 | TRBV5-4 | CASSWTEANEQFF
TRBJ2-5 | TRBV7-6 | CASSPTSGRVGGETQYF
TRBJ2-1 | TRBV7-8 | CASSLVTGGHNEQFF
TRBJ2-5 | TRBV15 | CATSRGGLAGVQETQYF
TRBJ2-2 | TRBV15 | CATSRDRRGNTGELFF
TRBJ2-1 | TRBV28 | CASRGTSVNNEQFF
TRBJ1-1 | TRBV11-2 | CASSLVSSTEAFF
TRBJ2-1 | TRBV6-2/TRBV6-3 | CASSQRDYNEQFF
TRBJ1-2 | TRBV19 | CASSDTSAGYTF
TRBJ1-1 | TRBV27 | CASSLGGLNTEAFF
TRBJ2-4 | TRBV4-1 | CASSQDGARVHGGIQYF
TRBJ2-5 | TRBV20-1 | CSARATLGFQETQYF
TRBJ2-3 | TRBV28 | CASSTRFMDGGSGRFDTQYF